This TCR beta chain is from a study of blood T cells in healthy people across ages. Then a second PCR, running roughly 7 to 11 cycles, was carried out with a sample-barcoded 5' primer and a J-beta primer mix. TCRdb redid the calling of the 5' RACE reads with MiXCR, one entry per CDR3 protein. The table records some 640,000 distinct CDR3 sequences, about 28% of them present only once. Many counts were recorded for this clonotype. The authors isolated at least 6.5 million PBMCs per sample. Trimming left V 4 bases short and J 7 bases short, with 20 bases between. The germline gives CDR1 SGHVS, CDR2 FQNEAQ. The CDR3 loop spans 16 amino acids.

The chain links TRBV7-8 to TRBJ2-4, with D perhaps TRBD1 or TRBD2 (5 bases each). This clonotype was sampled from a woman over 75 in good health. The source material was blood. The CDR3 loop reads CASSWSSGVRGNIQYF. CDR3 bases: TGTGCCAGCAGCTGGAGCTCCGGGGTTAGGGGTAACATTCAGTACTTC.